The 17 T cell receptor beta chains in this list originate from one sample, sequenced in a study of early T cells in non-severe SARS-CoV-2 infection. MiXCR, applied by TCRdb to the 5' RACE reads, yields one record per CDR3 protein. The sample contains more than 45,000 distinct CDR3 sequences, 12% of which appear only once. Material for sequencing was whole blood. Receptor source: an adult who was a healthcare worker with PCR-confirmed SARS-CoV-2 infection or an uninfected control (not recorded which).

The chain has TRBV11-2 and TRBJ2-1; D might be TRBD2 (6 bases). Germline V gives CDR1 SGHAT, CDR2 FQNNGV. This CDR3 spans 16 amino acids. Trimming took 5 bases from V and 0 from J, leaving 14 bases between them. The CDR3 loop is CASSPGGRSSYNEQFF. Written as DNA, the CDR3 is TGTGCCAGCAGCCCCGGAGGGAGGAGCTCCTACAATGAGCAGTTCTTC. The variable domain in full, completed from reference TRBV11-2 and TRBJ2-1, reads EAGVAQSPRYKIIEKRQSVAFWCNPISGHATLYWYQQILGQGPKLLIQFQNNGVVDDSQLPKDRFSAERLKGVDSTLKIQPAKLEDSAVYLCASSPGGRSSYNEQFFGPGTRLTVL.

The chain has TRBV2 and TRBJ2-7, with D tentatively TRBD1 (6 bases). The CDR3 consists of 13 residues. CDR1 and CDR2 (germline): SNHLY, FYNNEI. The germline V and J ends were trimmed by 4 bases and 3 bases, with 10 bases remaining between them. CDR3 region: CASSGTALYEQYF. The CDR3 DNA is TGTGCCAGCAGTGGGACAGCCCTCTACGAGCAGTACTTC.

In its sample, this clonotype was seen many times. V is TRBV29-1 and J is TRBJ1-4, with TRBD1 as a possible D gene (5 bases). Germline V gene lookup returns CDR1 SQVTM and CDR2 ANQGSEA. V was cut by 2 bases and J by 6 bases, with 10 bases left in between. The CDR3 consists of 13 residues. The CDR3 sequence: CSVESGADEKLFF. In DNA form, the CDR3 reads TGCAGCGTTGAAAGCGGGGCGGATGAAAAACTGTTTTTT.

This clonotype came up a few times. V usage is TRBV28 and J usage is TRBJ2-3, with a weak D call TRBD1 (6 bases). Germline assignment: CDR1 MDHEN and CDR2 SYDVKM. The CDR3 runs 16 residues. The V end was cut by 7 bases, the J end by 2 bases, with 19 bases between. The DNA for the CDR3 is TGTGCCAGCACTCCCTCCCAAGGACAGTCCACAGATACGCAGTATTTT. This sequence encodes CASTPSQGQSTDTQYF.

In its sample, this clonotype was seen many times. The chain has TRBV19 and TRBJ1-5; TRBD1 matches 10 bases. CDR1 and CDR2 (germline): LNHDA, SQIVND (reference sequence). CDR3 length equals 16 residues. V gave up 4 bases and J gave up 2 bases; unmatched junction bases: 5. As DNA, the CDR3 is TGTGCCAGTAGTAGCCCCGGACAGGGGGGCAATCAGCCCCAGCATTTT. It is translated as CASSSPGQGGNQPQHF.

CDR3 sequence (DNA): TGTGCCAGCAGCTTAAACAACAGGGGCTACGAGCAGTACTTC. Protein product: CASSLNNRGYEQYF. The chain has TRBV7-8 and TRBJ2-7, with 7 bases lining up with TRBD1. With 2 bases clipped from V and 3 bases from J, the junction kept 4 bases outside the gene matches. CDR3 length: 14 amino acids. The germline V gene encodes CDR1 SGHVS and CDR2 FQNEAQ.

The chain employs TRBV5-1 and TRBJ2-1, with TRBD2 matching over 11 bases. Germline CDR1 SGHRS, CDR2 YFSETQ. This CDR3 has 15 amino acids. V shed 4 bases, J shed 4 bases, and the junction held 4 bases outside the gene matches. CDR3 sequence (DNA): TGCGCCAGCAGCCCGGGACTAGCGGATTACAATGAGCAGTTCTTC. This encodes CASSPGLADYNEQFF.

This clonotype was seen at least ten times. The chain has TRBV28 and TRBJ1-4, with 11 bases aligning to TRBD1. This CDR3 region has 15 residues. The ends lost 6 bases at V and 8 bases at J; junction bases unmatched: 8. Looked up from germline, CDR1 is MDHEN and CDR2 is SYDVKM. The CDR3: CASSKPGTGGEKLFF. CDR3 in DNA: TGTGCCAGCAGCAAACCTGGGACAGGGGGAGAAAAACTGTTTTTT. Together with reference TRBV28 and TRBJ1-4, the CDR3 gives the full variable domain: DVKVTQSSRYLVKRTGEKVFLECVQDMDHENMFWYRQDPGLGLRLIYFSYDVKMKEKGDIPEGYSVSREKKERFSLILESASTNQTSMYLCASSKPGTGGEKLFFGSGTQLSVL.

Only a few counts were recorded for this clonotype. The chain is built from TRBV2 and TRBJ2-1; 7 nucleotides agree with TRBD2. Germline lookup yields CDR1 SNHLY and CDR2 FYNNEI. With 8 bases clipped from V and 0 bases from J, the junction kept 4 bases outside the gene matches. The CDR3 is 14 amino acids. CDR3 amino acids: CASSSGASYNEQFF. The CDR3, as DNA: TGTGCCAGCTCTAGCGGAGCCTCCTACAATGAGCAGTTCTTC.

This clonotype was recorded at least ten times. V is TRBV7-3 and J is TRBJ2-3; D might be TRBD2 (6 bases). The CDR3 spans 15 residues. V was shortened by 3 bases and J by 1 base, with 11 bases between the two germline ends. The germline gives CDR1 SGHTA, CDR2 FQGTGA. The CDR3: CASSFRGARTDTQYF. Here the CDR3 DNA reads TGTGCCAGCAGCTTCCGCGGGGCCCGCACAGATACGCAGTATTTT.

Note on this clonotype: A much larger clone differs from this one at a single base, so this may be a read error. V and J are TRBV5-8 and TRBJ2-7; 7 positions match TRBD1. With 0 bases clipped from V and 2 bases from J, the junction kept 5 bases outside the gene matches. Germline assignment: CDR1 SGHTS and CDR2 YDEGEE. The CDR3 extends over 15 amino acids. CDR3: CASSLEQGTPYEQYF. The CDR3 nucleotides are TGTGCCAGCAGCTTGGAACAGGGGACGCCCTACGAGCAGTACTTC.

This clonotype was found many times. The chain employs TRBV24-1 and TRBJ2-3; D is ambiguous. Germline values: CDR1 KGHDR, CDR2 SFDVKD. The CDR3 consists of 17 residues. Trimming left V 0 bases short and J 0 bases short, with 12 bases between. CDR3 region: CATSDLRGQRSTDTQYF. As DNA, the CDR3 is TGTGCCACCAGTGATTTGCGTGGCCAACGGAGCACAGATACGCAGTATTTT.

This clonotype has a handful of counts. The V gene is TRBV7-6, the J gene TRBJ2-7, with unresolved D. The CDR3 is 13 residues long. V lost 1 base, J lost 4 bases, and 8 bases lay in between. The germline V gene encodes CDR1 SGHVS and CDR2 FNYEAQ. CDR3 nucleotides: TGTGCCAGCAGCTTAGGCACGCTTTACGAGCAGTACTTC. This sequence encodes CASSLGTLYEQYF.

The chain recombines TRBV28 with TRBJ2-1; D unresolved. Germline V gives CDR1 MDHEN, CDR2 SYDVKM. V lost 2 bases to trimming and J lost 9 bases, with 11 bases between them. The CDR3 covers 13 residues. CDR3 sequence (DNA): TGTGCCAGCAGTTTACTTTCGCAAGGTGAGCAGTTCTTC. Its protein product is CASSLLSQGEQFF.

The CDR3 loop reads CASSLSDTQYF. DNA of the CDR3: TGTGCCAGCAGCCTTTCTGATACGCAGTATTTT. This chain uses TRBV7-9 with TRBJ2-3, with D uncertain. This CDR3 has 11 amino acids. The germline CDR1 and CDR2 sequences are SEHNR and FQNEAQ (reference sequence). Trimming took off 5 bases at V and 6 bases at J, with 6 bases between the two ends. Full variable domain (remainder filled in from reference TRBV7-9 and TRBJ2-3): DTGVSQNPRHKITKRGQNVTFRCDPISEHNRLYWYRQTLGQGPEFLTYFQNEAQLEKSRLLSDRFSAERPKGSFSTLEIQRTEQGDSAMYLCASSLSDTQYFGPGTRLTVL.

J is TRBJ2-5 and V is TRBV20-1; D perhaps matches TRBD2 (6 bases). The CDR3 is made up of 13 amino acids. The V end was cut by 0 bases, the J end by 6 bases, with 11 bases between. Germline V gene lookup returns CDR1 DFQATT and CDR2 SNEGSKA (reference sequence). The CDR3 nucleotides are TGCAGTGCTAGAGATGGCGGGAAAAAGACCCAGTACTTC. This translates into CSARDGGKKTQYF.

This chain links TRBV27 with TRBJ2-7, with D uncertain. CDR3 size: 12 residues. Trimming stripped 7 bases from V and 3 bases from J, with 10 bases between. Germline V gives CDR1 MNHEY, CDR2 SMNVEV (reference sequence). The CDR3: CASTSAHYEQYF. In DNA, the CDR3 is TGTGCCAGCACCTCAGCCCACTACGAGCAGTACTTC.